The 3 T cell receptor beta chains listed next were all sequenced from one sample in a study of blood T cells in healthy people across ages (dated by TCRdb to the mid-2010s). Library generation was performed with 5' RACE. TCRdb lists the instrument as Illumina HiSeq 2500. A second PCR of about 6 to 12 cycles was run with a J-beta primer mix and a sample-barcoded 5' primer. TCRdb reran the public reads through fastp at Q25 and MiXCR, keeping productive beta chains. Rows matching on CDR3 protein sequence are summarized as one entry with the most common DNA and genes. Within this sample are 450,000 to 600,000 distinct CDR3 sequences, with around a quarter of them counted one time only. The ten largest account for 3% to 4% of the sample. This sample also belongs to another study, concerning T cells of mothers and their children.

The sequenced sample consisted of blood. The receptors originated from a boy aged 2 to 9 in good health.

The CDR3 is CASSTGLVPDNGEQFF. CDR3 nucleotide sequence: TGTGCCAGCAGCACGGGACTAGTACCCGACAATGGTGAGCAGTTCTTC. J is TRBJ2-5 and V is TRBV9; 8 bases match TRBD2. The last part of the DNA fits TRBJ2-1 better; the J call may be wrong. This CDR3 comprises 16 residues. CDR1 and CDR2 (germline): SGDLS, YYNGEE.

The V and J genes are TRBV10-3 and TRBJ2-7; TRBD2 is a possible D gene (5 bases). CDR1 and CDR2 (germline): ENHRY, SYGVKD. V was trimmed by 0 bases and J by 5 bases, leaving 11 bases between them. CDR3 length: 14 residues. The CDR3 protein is CAISESGESHEQYF. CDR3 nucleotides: TGTGCCATCAGTGAGTCCGGGGAATCGCACGAGCAGTACTTC.

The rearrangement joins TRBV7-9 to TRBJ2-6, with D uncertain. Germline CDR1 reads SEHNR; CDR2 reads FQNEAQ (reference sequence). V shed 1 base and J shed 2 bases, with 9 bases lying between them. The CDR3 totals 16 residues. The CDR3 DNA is TGTGCCAGCAGCTTAGTAGGTTCGACTGGGGCCAACGTCCTGACTTTC. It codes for CASSLVGSTGANVLTF.